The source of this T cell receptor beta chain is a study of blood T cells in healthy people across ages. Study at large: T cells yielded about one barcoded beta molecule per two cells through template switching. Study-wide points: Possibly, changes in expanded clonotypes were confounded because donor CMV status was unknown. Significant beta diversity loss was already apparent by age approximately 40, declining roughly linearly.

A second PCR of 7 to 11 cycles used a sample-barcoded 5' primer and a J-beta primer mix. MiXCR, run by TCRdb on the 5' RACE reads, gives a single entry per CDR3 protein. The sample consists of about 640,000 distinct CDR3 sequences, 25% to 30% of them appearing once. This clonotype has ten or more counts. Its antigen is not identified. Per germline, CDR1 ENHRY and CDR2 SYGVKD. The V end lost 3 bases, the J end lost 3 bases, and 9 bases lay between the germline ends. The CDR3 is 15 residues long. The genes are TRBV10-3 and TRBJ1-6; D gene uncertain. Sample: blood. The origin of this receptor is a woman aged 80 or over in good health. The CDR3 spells CAISESGDYNSPLHF. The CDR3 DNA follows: TGTGCCATCAGTGAAAGTGGGGACTATAATTCACCCCTCCACTTT.